This passage covers 24 T cell receptor beta chains from one sample sequenced in a study of beta chain features in type 1 diabetes. What was sequenced were expressed TCRB transcripts, since all of the isolated RNA had been reverse transcribed. Profiled with immunoSEQ multiplex PCR; TCRdb holds only in-frame clones, not every one. The table has hundreds of thousands of clones, 17% seen once. Sequencing was done on a sample of naive CD4+ T cells from blood. Source of these receptors: a young woman in good health.

This sequence joins TRBV7-2 and TRBJ1-2; D not certain. The germline V and J ends were trimmed by 5 bases and 5 bases, with 15 bases remaining between them. The V gene's germline CDR1 is SGHTA and CDR2 FQGNSA. The length of the CDR3 is 14 residues. CDR3 coding DNA: TGTGCCAGCAGCGCCTCGCGGCTGGGGTATGGCTACACCTTC. This codes for CASSASRLGYGYTF.

This clone was observed a handful of times. V usage is TRBV29-1 and J usage is TRBJ2-3, with 14 bases fitting TRBD2. The CDR3 loop spans 15 amino acids. In germline, CDR1 is SQVTM, CDR2 ANQGSEA. With 5 bases clipped from V and 1 base from J, the junction kept 2 bases outside the gene matches. CDR3 amino acids: CSVKGLAGGTDTQYF. The CDR3, as DNA: TGCAGCGTTAAGGGACTAGCGGGAGGCACAGATACGCAGTATTTT.

This clone was detected a few times. The J gene is TRBJ2-7, the V gene TRBV29-1; D is uncertain. This CDR3 region has 14 residues. Trimming took off 4 bases at V and 0 bases at J, with 13 bases between the two ends. Germline CDR1 SQVTM, CDR2 ANQGSEA. DNA for the CDR3: TGCAGCGTTGTCTATACCAGGAGCTCCTACGAGCAGTACTTC. It specifies CSVVYTRSSYEQYF.

CDR3 protein: CASSLNRGRVQETQYF. The DNA for the CDR3 is TGTGCCAGCAGCCTAAACAGGGGGCGCGTCCAAGAGACCCAGTACTTC. The rearrangement uses TRBV11-2 and TRBJ2-5, with 9 bases aligning to TRBD1. V was pared by 5 bases and J by 1 base, with 8 bases of the junction left unmatched. The V gene's germline CDR1 is SGHAT and CDR2 FQNNGV. The CDR3 loop spans 16 amino acids.

V usage is TRBV7-9 and J usage is TRBJ2-5, with a tentative D call TRBD1 (6 bases). Germline CDR1 SEHNR, CDR2 FQNEAQ (reference sequence). The CDR3 loop spans 13 amino acids. V was shortened by 5 bases and J by 0 bases, with 7 bases between the two germline ends. CDR3: CASSPGDQETQYF. For the CDR3, the DNA is TGTGCCAGCAGCCCAGGGGACCAAGAGACCCAGTACTTC.

This clone showed up just a few times. J is TRBJ2-7 and V is TRBV28; D possibly corresponds to TRBD1 (5 bases). CDR1 MDHEN and CDR2 SYDVKM come from the germline V gene. The CDR3 consists of 15 residues. V dropped 6 bases and J dropped 3 bases, with 18 bases sitting between them. The CDR3 DNA sequence: TGTGCCAGCAGCTCAACATACAGGAGATACTACGAGCAGTACTTC. Translated: CASSSTYRRYYEQYF.

The chain couples TRBV2 to TRBJ1-2; D call uncertain. V lost 6 bases and J lost 4, with 12 bases in between. Germline-derived CDR1 and CDR2 are SNHLY and FYNNEI. The length of the CDR3 is 13 residues. The CDR3 sequence: CASREKGSYGYTF. Here the CDR3 DNA reads TGTGCCAGCAGGGAAAAGGGCAGCTATGGCTACACCTTC. The whole variable domain, filled in from reference TRBV2 and TRBJ1-2, reads EPEVTQTPSHQVTQMGQEVILRCVPISNHLYFYWYRQILGQKVEFLVSFYNNEISEKSEIFDDQFSVERPDGSNFTLKIRSTKLEDSAMYFCASREKGSYGYTFGSGTRLTVV.

This chain joins TRBV2 and TRBJ2-3; a possible D gene is TRBD2 (6 bases). The V end lost 6 bases, the J end lost 5 bases, and 15 bases lay between the germline ends. This CDR3 contains 14 residues. Germline CDR1 reads SNHLY; CDR2 reads FYNNEI. This CDR3 reads CASSHRLVVDTQYF. The CDR3 bases are TGTGCCAGCAGCCACCGACTAGTGGTAGATACGCAGTATTTT.

J is TRBJ1-5 and V is TRBV28, with no clear D. The germline V gene has CDR1 MDHEN and CDR2 SYDVKM. This CDR3 is 12 amino acids long. Trimming took 6 bases from V and 7 from J, leaving 10 bases between them. The CDR3 region has the DNA TGTGCCAGCAGACCGGCTTTCCAGCCCCAGCATTTT. Its translation is CASRPAFQPQHF. The whole variable domain, remainder taken from reference TRBV28 and TRBJ1-5, is DVKVTQSSRYLVKRTGEKVFLECVQDMDHENMFWYRQDPGLGLRLIYFSYDVKMKEKGDIPEGYSVSREKKERFSLILESASTNQTSMYLCASRPAFQPQHFGDGTRLSIL.

The chain links TRBV5-4 to TRBJ1-2; D uncertain. Trimming cost V 4 bases and J 0 bases, with 16 bases left between them. The CDR3 is made up of 16 amino acids. Germline loops: CDR1 SGHNT, CDR2 YYREEE (reference sequence). The CDR3 DNA sequence: TGTGCCAGCAGCGATATTTCGGAGTATACTAACTATGGCTACACCTTC. Translated, it gives CASSDISEYTNYGYTF.

This rearrangement joins TRBV20-1 to TRBJ2-1, with D unresolved. Trimming took off 0 bases at V and 13 bases at J, with 4 bases between the two ends. CDR1 DFQATT and CDR2 SNEGSKA come from the germline V gene (reference sequence). The CDR3 sequence is 9 residues long. CDR3 residues: CSARDPQFF. CDR3 bases: TGCAGTGCTAGAGATCCTCAGTTCTTC.

This clone was recorded a few times. The rearrangement joins TRBV7-2 to TRBJ2-7, with TRBD2 matching 9 bases. V lost 3 bases, J lost 9 bases, and 12 bases stayed unmatched. The CDR3 contains 15 residues. CDR1 and CDR2 from the germline V gene are SGHTA and FQGNSA. The chain's CDR3 is CASSFNRDSGSPQYF. The CDR3 coding sequence is TGTGCCAGCAGCTTTAATCGTGATAGCGGGAGTCCGCAGTACTTC.

This clone was seen a handful of times. J is TRBJ2-5 and V is TRBV6-6; D is perhaps TRBD2 (6 bases). This CDR3 has 15 residues. Germline values: CDR1 MNHNY, CDR2 SVGAGI (reference sequence). Trimming took 0 bases from V and 1 from J, leaving 9 bases between them. In DNA form, the CDR3 reads TGTGCCAGCAGTTACTCGGTGGGGGGCCAAGAGACCCAGTACTTC. Protein: CASSYSVGGQETQYF.

This clone has only a few counts. The same CDR3 arises from other DNA sequences in this sample as well. The J gene is TRBJ2-5, the V gene TRBV7-2; D is undetermined. Germline lookup yields CDR1 SGHTA and CDR2 FQGNSA. The CDR3 contains 13 residues. Trimming stripped 1 base from V and 4 bases from J, with 7 bases between. In DNA form, the CDR3 reads TGTGCCAGCAGCTTAGGGGTGGGAGAGACCCAGTACTTC. Protein product: CASSLGVGETQYF.

This clone was observed a few times. This rearrangement joins TRBV7-2 to TRBJ2-6; D possibly corresponds to TRBD2 (6 bases). Trimming cost V 5 bases and J 2 bases, with 10 bases left between them. The CDR3 sequence is 15 residues long. CDR1 and CDR2 from the germline V gene are SGHTA and FQGNSA. The CDR3 DNA reads TGTGCCAGCAGCAACTGGGGGGCTGGGGCCAACGTCCTGACTTTC. As protein: CASSNWGAGANVLTF.

This clone was seen a few times. The rearrangement links TRBV7-9 to TRBJ2-5; 7 nucleotides match TRBD2. Germline loops: CDR1 SEHNR, CDR2 FQNEAQ (reference sequence). The CDR3 loop spans 15 amino acids. The J segment lost 4 bases and the V segment lost 5 bases, leaving 10 bases of the junction unmatched. In nucleotides, the CDR3 is TGTGCCAGCAGCAGATCTAGCGGCTTCGGAGAGACCCAGTACTTC. Residues: CASSRSSGFGETQYF.

This rearrangement joins TRBV5-1 to TRBJ2-5, with TRBD2 matching 8 bases. The trim removed 0 bases at V and 5 bases at J, leaving 6 bases unmatched. The CDR3 covers 15 residues. The germline CDR1 and CDR2 sequences are SGHRS and YFSETQ. CDR3 sequence (DNA): TGCGCCAGCAGCTTGGCTGGGACTAGTCGGGAGACCCAGTACTTC. This codes for CASSLAGTSRETQYF.

This clone was observed a handful of times. The chain couples TRBV6-6 to TRBJ2-1, with TRBD2 matching 9 bases. CDR3 size: 16 residues. V was pared by 0 bases and J by 3 bases, with 3 bases of the junction left unmatched. Germline CDR1 is MNHNY and CDR2 is SVGAGI (reference sequence). CDR3: CASSYSGGRGYNEQFF. The CDR3 DNA reads as TGTGCCAGCAGTTACTCGGGCGGGAGGGGCTACAATGAGCAGTTCTTC.

The chain employs TRBV27 and TRBJ2-1; D is unclear. Germline V lookup: CDR1 MNHEY, CDR2 SMNVEV (reference sequence). The V end lost 5 bases, the J end lost 3 bases, and 11 bases lay between the germline ends. The CDR3 totals 14 residues. The CDR3 protein is CASSRPHLYNEQFF. The CDR3, as DNA: TGTGCCAGCAGTCGGCCTCACCTCTACAATGAGCAGTTCTTC.

The genes are TRBV5-1 and TRBJ2-1; possibly TRBD1 or TRBD2 for D (6 bases each). The germline gives CDR1 SGHRS, CDR2 YFSETQ. V lost 4 bases and J 4 bases, leaving 18 bases between the germline ends. This CDR3 comprises 16 residues. Here the CDR3 reads CASSRRPGGAYNEQFF. In DNA form, the CDR3 reads TGCGCCAGCAGCCGACGCCCCGGGGGCGCTTACAATGAGCAGTTCTTC.

This clone was picked up a small number of times. The rearrangement links TRBV19 to TRBJ1-1, with D maybe TRBD1 (5 bases). This CDR3 comprises 13 residues. The germline V gene encodes CDR1 LNHDA and CDR2 SQIVND (reference sequence). The V end was cut by 8 bases, the J end by 1 base, with 11 bases between. The CDR3 reads CASDSMKNTEAFF. The CDR3, as DNA: TGTGCCAGTGACAGCATGAAGAACACTGAAGCTTTCTTT.

The gene calls are TRBV5-1 and TRBJ2-7; perhaps D is TRBD1 or TRBD2 (5 bases each). V was trimmed by 6 bases and J by 0 bases, leaving 10 bases between them. Germline CDR1 SGHRS, CDR2 YFSETQ. This CDR3 is built from 13 residues. The CDR3 spells CASKEGPSYEQYF. In nucleotides, the CDR3 is TGCGCCAGCAAAGAGGGGCCCTCCTACGAGCAGTACTTC. The full variable domain, with the rest looked up from reference TRBV5-1 and TRBJ2-7, is KAGVTQTPRYLIKTRGQQVTLSCSPISGHRSVSWYQQTPGQGLQFLFEYFSETQRNKGNFPGRFSGRQFSNSRSEMNVSTLELGDSALYLCASKEGPSYEQYFGPGTRLTVT.

This clone has more than one count but fewer than ten. CDR3 sequence (DNA): TGTGCCAGCAGCTGGGATGCTTTCGAAGCTTTCTTT. Its protein product is CASSWDAFEAFF. This chain links TRBV7-9 with TRBJ1-1; D is unclear. Trimming pared 4 bases from V and 8 bases from J, leaving 11 bases between. This CDR3 contains 12 residues. The germline V gene has CDR1 SEHNR and CDR2 FQNEAQ (reference sequence).

This clone has more than one count but fewer than ten. The chain is built from TRBV5-1 and TRBJ2-1, with D tentatively TRBD2 (5 bases). Per germline, CDR1 SGHRS and CDR2 YFSETQ. This CDR3 region has 15 residues. V lost 0 bases to trimming and J lost 3 bases, with 10 bases between them. The CDR3 is CASSLVRGGYNEQFF. DNA for the CDR3: TGCGCCAGCAGCTTGGTTCGGGGTGGCTACAATGAGCAGTTCTTC.